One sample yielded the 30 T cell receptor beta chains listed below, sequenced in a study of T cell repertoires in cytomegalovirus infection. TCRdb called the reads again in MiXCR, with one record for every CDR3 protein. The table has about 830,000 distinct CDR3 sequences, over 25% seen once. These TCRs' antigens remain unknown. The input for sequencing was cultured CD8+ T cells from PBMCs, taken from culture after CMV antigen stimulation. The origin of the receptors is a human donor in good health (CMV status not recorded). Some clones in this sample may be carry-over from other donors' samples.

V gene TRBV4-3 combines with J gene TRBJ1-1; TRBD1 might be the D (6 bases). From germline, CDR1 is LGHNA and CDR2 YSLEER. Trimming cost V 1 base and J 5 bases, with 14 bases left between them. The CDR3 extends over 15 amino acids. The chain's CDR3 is CASSQVPGQYTEAFF. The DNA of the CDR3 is TGCGCCAGCAGCCAAGTGCCGGGACAATATACTGAAGCTTTCTTT.

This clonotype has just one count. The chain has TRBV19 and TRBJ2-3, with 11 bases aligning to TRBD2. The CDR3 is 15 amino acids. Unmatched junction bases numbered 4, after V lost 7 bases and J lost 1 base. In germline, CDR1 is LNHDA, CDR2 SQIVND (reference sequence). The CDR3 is CASKWGLAGTDTQYF. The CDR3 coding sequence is TGTGCCAGTAAGTGGGGACTAGCGGGCACAGATACGCAGTATTTT. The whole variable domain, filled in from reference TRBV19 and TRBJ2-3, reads DGGITQSPKYLFRKEGQNVTLSCEQNLNHDAMYWYRQDPGQGLRLIYYSQIVNDFQKGDIAEGYSVSREKKESFPLTVTSAQKNPTAFYLCASKWGLAGTDTQYFGPGTRLTVL.

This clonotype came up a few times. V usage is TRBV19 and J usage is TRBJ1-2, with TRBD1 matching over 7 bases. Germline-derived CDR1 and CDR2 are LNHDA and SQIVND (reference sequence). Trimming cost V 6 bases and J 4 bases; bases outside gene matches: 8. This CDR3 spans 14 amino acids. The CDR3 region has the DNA TGTGCCAGTAGCCAGCCGGACAGGACCTATGGCTACACCTTC. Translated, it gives CASSQPDRTYGYTF.

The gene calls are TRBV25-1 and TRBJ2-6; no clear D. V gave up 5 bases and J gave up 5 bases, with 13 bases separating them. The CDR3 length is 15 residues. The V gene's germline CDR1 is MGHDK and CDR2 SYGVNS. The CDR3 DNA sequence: TGTGCCAGCAGTCATAGACGAGACCGGGCCAACGTCCTGACTTTC. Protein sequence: CASSHRRDRANVLTF.

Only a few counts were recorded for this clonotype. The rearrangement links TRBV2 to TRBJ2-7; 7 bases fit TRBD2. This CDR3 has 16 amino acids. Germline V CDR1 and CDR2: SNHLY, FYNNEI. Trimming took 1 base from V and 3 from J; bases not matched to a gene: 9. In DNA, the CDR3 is TGTGCCAGCAGTGAAGTCGGGGGGAAAAGTAACTACGAGCAGTACGTC. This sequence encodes CASSEVGGKSNYEQYV.

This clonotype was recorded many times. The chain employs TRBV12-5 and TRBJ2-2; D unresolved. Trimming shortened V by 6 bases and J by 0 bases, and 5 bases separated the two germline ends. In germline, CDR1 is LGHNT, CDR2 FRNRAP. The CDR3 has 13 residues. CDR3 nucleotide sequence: TGTGCTAGTGGGGTGGCGAACACCGGGGAGCTGTTTTTT. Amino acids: CASGVANTGELFF.

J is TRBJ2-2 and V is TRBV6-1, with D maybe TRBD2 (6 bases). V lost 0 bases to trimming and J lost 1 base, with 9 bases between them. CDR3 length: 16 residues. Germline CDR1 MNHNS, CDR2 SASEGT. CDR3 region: CASSEAGGMNTGELFF. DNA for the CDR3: TGTGCCAGCAGTGAAGCTGGCGGGATGAACACCGGGGAGCTGTTTTTT.

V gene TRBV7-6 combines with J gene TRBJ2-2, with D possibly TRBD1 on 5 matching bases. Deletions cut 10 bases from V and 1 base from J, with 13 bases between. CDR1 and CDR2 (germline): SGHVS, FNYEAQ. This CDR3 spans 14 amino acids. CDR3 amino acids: CATRQYRNTGELFF. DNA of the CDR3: TGTGCCACCCGACAGTATCGGAACACCGGGGAGCTGTTTTTT.

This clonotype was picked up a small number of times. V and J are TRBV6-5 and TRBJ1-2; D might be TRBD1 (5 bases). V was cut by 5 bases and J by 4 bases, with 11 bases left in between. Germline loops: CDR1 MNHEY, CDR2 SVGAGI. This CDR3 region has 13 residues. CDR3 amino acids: CASSDGTGYGYTF. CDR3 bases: TGTGCCAGCAGTGACGGGACGGGCTATGGCTACACCTTC.

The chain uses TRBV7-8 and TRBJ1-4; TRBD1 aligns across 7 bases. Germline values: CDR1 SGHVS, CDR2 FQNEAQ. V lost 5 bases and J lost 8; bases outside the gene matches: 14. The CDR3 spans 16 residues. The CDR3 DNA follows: TGTGCCAGCAGCCTAGGGGTCCTCAGGGGGGACGAAAAACTGTTTTTT. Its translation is CASSLGVLRGDEKLFF.

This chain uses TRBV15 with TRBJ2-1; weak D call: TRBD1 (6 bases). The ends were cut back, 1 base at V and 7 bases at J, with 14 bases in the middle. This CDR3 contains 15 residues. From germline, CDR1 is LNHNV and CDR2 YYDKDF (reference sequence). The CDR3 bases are TGTGCCACCAGCAGAGTTACAGGGTTTGGAAATGAGCAGTTCTTC. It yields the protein CATSRVTGFGNEQFF.

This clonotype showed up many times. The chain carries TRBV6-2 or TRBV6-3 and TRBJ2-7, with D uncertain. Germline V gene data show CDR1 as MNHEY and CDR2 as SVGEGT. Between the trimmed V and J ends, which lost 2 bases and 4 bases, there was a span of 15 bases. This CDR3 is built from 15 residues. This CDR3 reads CASSYSRVSGYEQYV. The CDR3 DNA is TGTGCCAGCAGTTACAGTCGGGTTTCTGGGTACGAGCAGTACGTC.

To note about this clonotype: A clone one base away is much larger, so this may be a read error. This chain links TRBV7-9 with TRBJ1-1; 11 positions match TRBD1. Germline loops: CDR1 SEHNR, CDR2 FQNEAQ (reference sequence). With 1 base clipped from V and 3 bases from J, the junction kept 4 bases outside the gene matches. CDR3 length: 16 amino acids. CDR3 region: CASSLVGTGGDTEAFF. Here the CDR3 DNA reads TGTGCCAGCAGCTTAGTCGGGACAGGGGGAGACACTGAAGCTTTCTTT. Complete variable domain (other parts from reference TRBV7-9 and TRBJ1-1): DTGVSQNPRHKITKRGQNVTFRCDPISEHNRLYWYRQTLGQGPEFLTYFQNEAQLEKSRLLSDRFSAERPKGSFSTLEIQRTEQGDSAMYLCASSLVGTGGDTEAFFGQGTRLTVV.

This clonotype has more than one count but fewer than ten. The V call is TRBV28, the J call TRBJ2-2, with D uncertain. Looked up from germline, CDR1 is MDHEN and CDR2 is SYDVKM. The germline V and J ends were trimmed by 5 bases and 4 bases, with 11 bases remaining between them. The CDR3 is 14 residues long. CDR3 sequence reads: CASSPYKFTGELFF. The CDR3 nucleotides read TGTGCCAGCAGTCCCTACAAGTTCACCGGGGAGCTGTTTTTT.

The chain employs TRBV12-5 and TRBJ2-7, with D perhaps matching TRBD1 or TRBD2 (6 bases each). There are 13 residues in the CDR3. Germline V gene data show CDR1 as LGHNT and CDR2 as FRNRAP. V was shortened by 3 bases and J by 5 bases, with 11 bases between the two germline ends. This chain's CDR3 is CASGFVGGHEQYF. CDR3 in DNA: TGTGCTAGTGGTTTTGTCGGGGGCCACGAGCAGTACTTC.

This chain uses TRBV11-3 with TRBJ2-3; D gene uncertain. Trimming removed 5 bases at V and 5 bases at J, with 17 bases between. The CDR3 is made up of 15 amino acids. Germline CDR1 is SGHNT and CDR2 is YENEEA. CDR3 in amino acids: CASSPIKDPQDTQYF. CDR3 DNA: TGTGCCAGCAGCCCCATTAAGGATCCCCAAGATACGCAGTATTTT.

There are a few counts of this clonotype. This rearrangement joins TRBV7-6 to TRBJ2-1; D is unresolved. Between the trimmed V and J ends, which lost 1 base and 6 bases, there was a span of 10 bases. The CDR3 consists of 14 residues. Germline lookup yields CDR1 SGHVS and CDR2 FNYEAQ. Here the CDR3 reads CASSLEPPPNEQFF. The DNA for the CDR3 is TGTGCCAGCAGCTTAGAGCCCCCCCCCAATGAGCAGTTCTTC.

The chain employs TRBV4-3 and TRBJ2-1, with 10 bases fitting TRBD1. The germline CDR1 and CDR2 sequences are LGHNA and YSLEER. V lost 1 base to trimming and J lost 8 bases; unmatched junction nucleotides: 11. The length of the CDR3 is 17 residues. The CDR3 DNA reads TGCGCCAGCAGCCAAGTTCCGACAGGGGGCTCCGGGGATGAGCAGTTCTTC. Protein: CASSQVPTGGSGDEQFF.

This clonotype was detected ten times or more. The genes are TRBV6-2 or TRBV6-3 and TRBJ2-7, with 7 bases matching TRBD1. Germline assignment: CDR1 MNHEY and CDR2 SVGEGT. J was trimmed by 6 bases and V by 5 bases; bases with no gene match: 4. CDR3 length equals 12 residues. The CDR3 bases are TGTGCCAGCAGTGACAGGGCAGGCGAGCAGTACGTC. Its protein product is CASSDRAGEQYV.

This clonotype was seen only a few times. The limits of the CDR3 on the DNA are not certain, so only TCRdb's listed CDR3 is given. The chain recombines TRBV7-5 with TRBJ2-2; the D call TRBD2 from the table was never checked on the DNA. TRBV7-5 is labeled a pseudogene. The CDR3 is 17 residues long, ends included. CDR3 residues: CISVSEAYPGGTGELFF.

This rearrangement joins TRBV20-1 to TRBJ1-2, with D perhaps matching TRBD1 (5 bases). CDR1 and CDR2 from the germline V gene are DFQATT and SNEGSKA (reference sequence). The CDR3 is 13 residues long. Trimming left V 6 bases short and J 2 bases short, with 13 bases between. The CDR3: CSARDGTNYGYTF. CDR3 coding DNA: TGCAGTGCAAGGGACGGGACCAACTATGGCTACACCTTC.

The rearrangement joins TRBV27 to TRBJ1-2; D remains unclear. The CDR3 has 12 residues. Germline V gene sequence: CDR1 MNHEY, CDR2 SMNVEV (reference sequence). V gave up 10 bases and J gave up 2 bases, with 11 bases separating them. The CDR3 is CATLSGNYGYTF. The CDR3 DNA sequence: TGTGCCACCCTCTCTGGGAACTATGGCTACACCTTC.

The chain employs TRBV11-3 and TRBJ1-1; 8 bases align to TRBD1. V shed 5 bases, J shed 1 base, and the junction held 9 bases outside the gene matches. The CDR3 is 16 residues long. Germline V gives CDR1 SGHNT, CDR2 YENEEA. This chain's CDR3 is CASSKRTGRGNTEAFF. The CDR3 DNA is TGTGCCAGCAGCAAAAGGACAGGGAGGGGGAACACTGAAGCTTTCTTT.

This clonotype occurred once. Here the CDR3 reads CSARDSDRGTYEQYF. CDR3 in DNA: TGCAGTGCTAGAGATTCCGATAGAGGGACCTACGAGCAGTACTTC. V and J are TRBV20-1 and TRBJ2-7; the D gene is possibly TRBD2 (5 bases). The CDR3 consists of 15 residues. Between the trimmed V and J ends, which lost 0 bases and 2 bases, there was a span of 14 bases. Per germline, CDR1 DFQATT and CDR2 SNEGSKA (reference sequence).

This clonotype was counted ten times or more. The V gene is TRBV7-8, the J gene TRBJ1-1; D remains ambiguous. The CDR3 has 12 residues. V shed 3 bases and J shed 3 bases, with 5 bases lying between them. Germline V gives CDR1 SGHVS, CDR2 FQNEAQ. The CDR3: CASSFGDTEAFF. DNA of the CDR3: TGTGCCAGCAGCTTTGGGGACACTGAAGCTTTCTTT.

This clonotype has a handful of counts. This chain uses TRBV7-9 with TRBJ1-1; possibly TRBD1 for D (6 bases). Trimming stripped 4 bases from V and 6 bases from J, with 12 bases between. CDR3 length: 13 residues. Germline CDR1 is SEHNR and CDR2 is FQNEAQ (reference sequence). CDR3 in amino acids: CASSWGGGAEAFF. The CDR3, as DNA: TGTGCCAGCAGCTGGGGAGGGGGGGCTGAAGCTTTCTTT.

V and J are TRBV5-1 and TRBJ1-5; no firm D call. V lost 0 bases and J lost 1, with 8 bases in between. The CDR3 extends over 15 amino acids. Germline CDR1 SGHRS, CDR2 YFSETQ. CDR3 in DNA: TGCGCCAGCAGCTTGGCACCTGAGAGCAATCAGCCCCAGCATTTT. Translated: CASSLAPESNQPQHF.

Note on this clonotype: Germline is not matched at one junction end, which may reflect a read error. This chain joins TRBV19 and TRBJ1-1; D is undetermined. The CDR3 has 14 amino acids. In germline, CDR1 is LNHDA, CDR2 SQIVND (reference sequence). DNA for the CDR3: TGTGTCAGTAGTGAATGGACCGAGAACACTGAAGCTTTCTTT. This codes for CVSSEWTENTEAFF.

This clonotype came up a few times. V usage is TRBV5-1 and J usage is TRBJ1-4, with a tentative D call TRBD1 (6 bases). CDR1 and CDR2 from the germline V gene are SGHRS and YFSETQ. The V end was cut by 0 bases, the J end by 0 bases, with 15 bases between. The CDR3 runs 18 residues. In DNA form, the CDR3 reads TGCGCCAGCAGCTTGGCTGGGGCGGGGGCCTCAACTAATGAAAAACTGTTTTTT. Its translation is CASSLAGAGASTNEKLFF.

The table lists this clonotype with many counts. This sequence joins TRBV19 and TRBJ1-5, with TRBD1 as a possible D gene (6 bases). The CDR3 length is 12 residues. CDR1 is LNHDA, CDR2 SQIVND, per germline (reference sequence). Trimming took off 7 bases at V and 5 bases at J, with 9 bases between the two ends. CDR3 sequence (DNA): TGTGCCAGTAATACAGGGTATCAGCCCCAGCATTTT. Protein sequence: CASNTGYQPQHF.